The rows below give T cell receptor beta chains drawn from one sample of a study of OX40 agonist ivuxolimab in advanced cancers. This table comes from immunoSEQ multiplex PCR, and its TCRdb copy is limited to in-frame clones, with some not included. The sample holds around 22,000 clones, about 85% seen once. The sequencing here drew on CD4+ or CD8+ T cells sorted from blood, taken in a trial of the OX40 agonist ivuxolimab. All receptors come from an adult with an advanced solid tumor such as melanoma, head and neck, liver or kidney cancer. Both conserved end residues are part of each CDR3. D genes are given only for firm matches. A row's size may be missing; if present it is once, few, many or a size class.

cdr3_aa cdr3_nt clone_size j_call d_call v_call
CASSYVQGTNYEQYF TGTGCCAGCAGTTACGTGCAGGGGACAAATTACGAGCAGTACTTC - TRBJ2-7 - TRBV6-6
CASSLSGEGTGELFF TGCGCCAGCAGCTTAAGCGGAGAGGGGACCGGGGAGCTGTTTTTT - TRBJ2-2 - TRBV5-1
CASSLGRPGTDTQYF TGTGCCAGCAGCTTAGGTAGACCGGGCACAGATACGCAGTATTTT - TRBJ2-3 - TRBV7-2
CAPSGEYQETQYF TGTGCCCCCTCAGGGGAGTACCAAGAGACCCAGTACTTC once TRBJ2-5 - TRBV6-5
CASSQSDEQYF TGTGCCAGCTCTCAATCGGACGAGCAGTACTTC - TRBJ2-7 - TRBV18
CSHPGAGGNEQFF TGCAGCCATCCAGGGGCGGGAGGCAATGAGCAGTTCTTC - TRBJ2-1 TRBD2 TRBV29-1
CASSPGQDLSYEQYF TGCGCCAGCAGCCCAGGACAGGACCTCTCCTACGAGCAGTACTTC once TRBJ2-7 TRBD1 TRBV5-1
CASSSGTGVDNEQFF TGCGCCAGCAGCTCCGGGACAGGGGTAGACAATGAGCAGTTCTTC - TRBJ2-1 TRBD1 TRBV5-1
CASHPGGNQPQHF TGTGCCAGCCACCCGGGGGGCAATCAGCCCCAGCATTTT - TRBJ1-5 - TRBV2
CAISESTAGSTNEKLFF TGTGCCATCAGTGAGTCGACAGCTGGATCAACTAATGAAAAACTGTTTTTT - TRBJ1-4 - TRBV10-3
CASRPGLAGAGYEQYF TGTGCCAGCAGACCTGGACTAGCGGGAGCGGGATACGAGCAGTACTTC - TRBJ2-7 TRBD2 TRBV2
CASSPRNRDRGFEAFF TGTGCCAGCTCACCACGGAACCGGGACAGGGGATTTGAAGCTTTCTTT - TRBJ1-1 TRBD1 TRBV18
CSAAGTVSTDTQYF TGCAGCGCTGCCGGGACGGTAAGCACAGATACGCAGTATTTT - TRBJ2-3 - TRBV29-1
CASSQDIQSALGGYEQYF TGCGCCAGCAGCCAAGATATTCAGTCGGCACTAGGGGGCTACGAGCAGTACTTC few TRBJ2-7 - TRBV4-3
CASSWGGGYEQYF TGTGCCAGCAGCTGGGGAGGGGGGTACGAGCAGTACTTC - TRBJ2-7 - TRBV7-9
CASRPGGRRETQYF TGTGCCAGCAGACCCGGGGGGCGCAGGGAGACCCAGTACTTC - TRBJ2-5 - TRBV6-6
CASREGPRGNTEAFF TGTGCCAGCAGGGAGGGACCCCGGGGGAACACTGAAGCTTTCTTT - TRBJ1-1 - TRBV13
CASSSGTYSNTEAFF TGCGCCAGCAGCTCCGGGACATATTCGAACACTGAAGCTTTCTTT - TRBJ1-1 - TRBV5-1
CATSWGRGSSYEQYF TGTGCCACCAGCTGGGGACGGGGGAGCTCCTACGAGCAGTACTTC - TRBJ2-7 - TRBV15
CASSLAASNQPQHF TGCGCCAGCAGCTTGGCCGCTAGCAATCAGCCCCAGCATTTT - TRBJ1-5 - TRBV5-1
CASSYSLQRDNEQFF TGTGCCAGCAGTTACTCGTTACAGAGGGACAATGAGCAGTTCTTC few TRBJ2-1 - TRBV6-6
CASSAPGTTGTDTQYF TGTGCCAGCAGCGCCCCTGGGACCACCGGCACAGATACGCAGTATTTT - TRBJ2-3 - TRBV9
CSVVSGRDQPTDTQYF TGCAGCGTTGTATCGGGGCGGGACCAGCCCACAGATACGCAGTATTTT - TRBJ2-3 - TRBV29-1
CASSLQGGDTQYF TGTGCCAGCAGCTTACAGGGGGGCGATACGCAGTATTTT - TRBJ2-3 - TRBV13
CASSSHGGEKLFF TGTGCCAGCAGTTCACACGGGGGGGAAAAACTGTTTTTT - TRBJ1-4 - TRBV6-5
CASSRTGWDSPLHF TGTGCCAGCAGCCGGACAGGGTGGGATTCACCCCTCCACTTT - TRBJ1-6 TRBD1 TRBV6-5
CASSLGLAASTDTQYF TGTGCCAGCAGCTTGGGACTAGCGGCTAGCACAGATACGCAGTATTTT - TRBJ2-3 TRBD2 TRBV7-3
CASSPGGQTRAFF TGTGCCAGCAGCCCCGGGGGACAGACCCGGGCTTTCTTT - TRBJ1-1 TRBD1 TRBV5-4
CASSVRLAGTNEQFF TGTGCCAGCAGCGTACGGCTAGCGGGGACCAATGAGCAGTTCTTC - TRBJ2-1 TRBD2 TRBV9
CASSHRLPNPSNQPQHF TGTGCTAGCAGCCACCGGTTACCTAATCCAAGCAATCAGCCCCAGCATTTT few TRBJ1-5 - TRBV7-7
CASLVLNTEAFF TGTGCCAGCCTGGTTTTGAACACTGAAGCTTTCTTT - TRBJ1-1 - TRBV7-2
CASSLASGWSNQPQHF TGCGCCAGCAGCTTGGCCTCAGGTTGGAGCAATCAGCCCCAGCATTTT - TRBJ1-5 - TRBV5-1
CASSLSFDNSPLHF TGTGCCAGCAGCTTAAGTTTTGATAATTCACCCCTCCACTTT - TRBJ1-6 - TRBV11-2
CASSATGTGLYEQYF TGTGCCAGCAGCGCAACCGGGACAGGACTTTACGAGCAGTACTTC - TRBJ2-7 TRBD1 TRBV7-8
CASSLLAGVLNTDTQYF TGTGCCAGCAGCTTACTAGCGGGAGTGTTGAACACAGATACGCAGTATTTT - TRBJ2-3 TRBD2 TRBV7-2
CASSDSGPRTDTQYF TGTGCCAGCAGTGACTCGGGGCCGCGCACAGATACGCAGTATTTT - TRBJ2-3 - TRBV6-4
CASSEGQGGYEQYF TGTGCCAGCAGTGAAGGACAGGGGGGGTACGAGCAGTACTTC - TRBJ2-7 TRBD1 TRBV2
CASSKTGGLTEAFF TGTGCCAGCAGCAAGACAGGGGGGCTCACTGAAGCTTTCTTT - TRBJ1-1 TRBD1 TRBV7-9
CASSLERTDTQYF TGTGCCAGCAGCTTAGAAAGAACAGATACGCAGTATTTT - TRBJ2-3 - TRBV11-3
CASSPLREGRNEQFF TGCGCCAGCAGCCCTCTGAGGGAGGGCCGCAATGAGCAGTTCTTC - TRBJ2-1 TRBD2 TRBV10-1
CASSSGGGRAGEQYF TGTGCCAGCAGCTCGGGGGGCGGGAGGGCCGGCGAGCAGTACTTC - TRBJ2-7 TRBD2 TRBV7-2
CASSFSRTGGVDSLTEAFF TGTGCCAGCAGTTTCTCCAGGACAGGGGGCGTCGATTCGTTGACTGAAGCTTTCTTT - TRBJ1-1 TRBD1 TRBV27
CASSSKGTSAWEQYF TGTGCCAGCAGCTCTAAGGGGACTAGCGCCTGGGAGCAGTACTTC - TRBJ2-7 TRBD2 TRBV7-9
CASSWDKWAGELFF TGTGCCAGCAGCTGGGACAAGTGGGCCGGGGAGCTGTTTTTT - TRBJ2-2 - TRBV5-4
CASSLGPREARGNTIYF TGTGCCAGCAGCTTAGGGCCGAGGGAAGCGCGTGGAAACACCATATATTTT - TRBJ1-3 - TRBV11-2
CASSLVGSANVLTF TGTGCCAGCAGCTTAGTCGGGTCGGCCAACGTCCTGACTTTC - TRBJ2-6 - TRBV5-4
CASSLGQGLEDTQYF TGCGCCAGCAGCTTGGGACAGGGTCTTGAGGATACGCAGTATTTT - TRBJ2-3 TRBD1 TRBV5-1
CASSAATPRAWQYF TGTGCCAGCAGCGCTGCCACCCCCCGGGCCTGGCAGTACTTC - TRBJ2-7 - TRBV7-9
CAWRSYLGVPSGNTIYF TGTGCCTGGAGGAGCTACTTGGGGGTCCCCTCTGGAAACACCATATATTTT - TRBJ1-3 - TRBV30
CASSLGLGEQYF TGTGCCAGCAGCTTGGGACTCGGCGAGCAGTACTTC - TRBJ2-7 - TRBV5-5
CAISDNGRGNTEAFF TGTGCCATCAGTGATAACGGGCGTGGGAACACTGAAGCTTTCTTT - TRBJ1-1 - TRBV10-3
CASSAGLAGVTGELFF TGTGCCAGCAGCGCGGGACTAGCGGGGGTCACCGGGGAGCTGTTTTTT - TRBJ2-2 TRBD2 TRBV5-8
CASSISTGPRNEAFF TGTGCCAGTAGTATCTCGACAGGTCCCAGGAATGAAGCTTTCTTT - TRBJ1-1 - TRBV19